The source of this T cell receptor beta chain is a study of molecular identifiers for immune sequencing clone quantification. Study-wide context: Four portions were sequenced after RNA from roughly 18,000 or 92,000 naive CD8 cells was split five ways in replicates.

General observations from the study: Clonotypes surpassing 20 RNA copies contained over 97% of effector molecules, versus under 1% in naive cells.

TCRdb reprocessed the PCR reads via MiXCR and lists one record per CDR3 protein. The data contain approximately 680,000 distinct CDR3 sequences, about 25% of them seen just once; the ten biggest clones take up 0.75% to 0.8%. This clonotype was observed a few times. Its antigen remains unidentified. V dropped 5 bases and J dropped 1 base, with 14 bases sitting between them. Germline V CDR1 and CDR2: PRHDT, FYEKMQ (reference sequence). There are 15 residues in the CDR3. The receptor's source is a human donor in good health. Some libraries in this study had Jurkat cell RNA spiked in. The chain has TRBV13 and TRBJ1-1; D is undetermined. The sequencing sample was made of naive CD8+ T cells from blood, with Jurkat cell RNA spiked in. Stated subset: FACS-sorted CD8+CD4-CCR7+CD45RA+ naive T cells. CDR3 DNA: TGTGCCAGCAGCCCACGTGGTTTGGGGAACACTGAAGCTTTCTTT. Translated: CASSPRGLGNTEAFF.